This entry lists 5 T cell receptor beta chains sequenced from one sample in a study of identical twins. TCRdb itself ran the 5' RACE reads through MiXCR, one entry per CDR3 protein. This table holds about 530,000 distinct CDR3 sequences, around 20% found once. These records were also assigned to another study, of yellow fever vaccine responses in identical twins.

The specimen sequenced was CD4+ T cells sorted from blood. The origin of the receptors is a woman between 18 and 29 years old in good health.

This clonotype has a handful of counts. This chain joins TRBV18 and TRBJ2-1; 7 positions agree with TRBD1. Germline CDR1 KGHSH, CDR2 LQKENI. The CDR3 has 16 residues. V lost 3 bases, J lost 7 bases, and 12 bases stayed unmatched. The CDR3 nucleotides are TGTGCCAGCTCACCCCCAGGGGCAGGGGGTAGGAATGAGCAGTTCTTC. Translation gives CASSPPGAGGRNEQFF.

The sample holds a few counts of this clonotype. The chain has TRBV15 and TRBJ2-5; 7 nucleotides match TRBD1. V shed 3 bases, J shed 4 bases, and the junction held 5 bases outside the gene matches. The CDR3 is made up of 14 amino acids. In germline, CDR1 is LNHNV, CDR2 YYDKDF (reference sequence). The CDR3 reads CATSSLRGLETQYF. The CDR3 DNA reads TGTGCCACCAGCAGTTTGAGGGGGCTAGAGACCCAGTACTTC.

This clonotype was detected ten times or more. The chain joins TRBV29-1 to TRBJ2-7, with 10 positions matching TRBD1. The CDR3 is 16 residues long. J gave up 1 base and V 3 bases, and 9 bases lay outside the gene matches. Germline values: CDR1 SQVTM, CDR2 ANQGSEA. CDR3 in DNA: TGCAGCGTTGATGGAGGTTGGACAGGGGGTTCCTACGAGCAGTACTTC. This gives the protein CSVDGGWTGGSYEQYF.

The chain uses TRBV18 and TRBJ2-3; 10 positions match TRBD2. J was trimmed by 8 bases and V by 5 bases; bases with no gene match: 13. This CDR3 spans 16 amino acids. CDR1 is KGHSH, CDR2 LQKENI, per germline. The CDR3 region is CASSTSGGAVPGTQYF. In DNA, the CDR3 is TGTGCCAGCTCAACAAGCGGGGGGGCCGTGCCTGGTACGCAGTATTTT.

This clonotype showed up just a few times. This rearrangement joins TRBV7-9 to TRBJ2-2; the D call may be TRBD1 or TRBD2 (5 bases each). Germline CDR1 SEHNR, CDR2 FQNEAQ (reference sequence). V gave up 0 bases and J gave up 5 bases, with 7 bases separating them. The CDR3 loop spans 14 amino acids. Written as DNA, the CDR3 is TGTGCCAGCAGCTTAGCGGGGGTAACCGGGGAGCTGTTTTTT. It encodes CASSLAGVTGELFF.